This T cell receptor (beta chain) was recovered during a study of beta chain features in type 1 diabetes (dated by TCRdb to the late 2010s). Regarding the complete study: Patients and healthy donors did not differ in mean age, gender distribution, total cell number or subset yield. A total of roughly 100,000,000 sorted cells were examined across all samples, and the number of cells per subset was strongly correlated with RNA yield. In the study, TCRB repertoires of sorted circulating CD4+ T cell subsets from recently diagnosed type 1 diabetes patients were compared with those of matched healthy donors. Regulatory and stem cell-like memory subsets were isolated from only 8 patients and 8 healthy donors, whereas naive and central memory subsets came from all 30 or so donors. Study-wide conclusions, independent of this receptor: Naive, central memory and regulatory TCRB repertoires appeared more similar among patients than among healthy donors. Only small numbers of individuals were included in the HLA sub-analyses, which left unresolved whether HLA type had any influence on TCRB rearrangement. Shorter templates might be favored by PCR, yet because patient and control samples were amplified and corrected together, any such skew would affect both groups equally. In all four CD4+ subsets, TCRB CDR3 length was moderately but significantly shorter in type 1 diabetes patients. At VDJ recombination sites, type 1 diabetes patients had fewer insertions and more deleted nucleotides, which implies abnormalities in thymic rearrangement. Because cDNA rather than genomic DNA was sequenced, highly expressing activated cells could have been over-represented, although no difference in activation and CD3 levels was found between groups.

All of the isolated RNA was reverse transcribed with the High Capacity cDNA Reverse Transcription Kit, so expressed TCRB transcripts were sequenced. Naive, central memory and regulatory T cell samples underwent deep immunoSEQ sequencing, averaging around 4 million total reads per sample. After sorted cells were lysed in RLT buffer, RNA was extracted with DNase-treated RNeasy Micro or Mini kits, with the choice depending on cell number. Each cell subset was processed on its own to prevent cross-contamination, while patient and healthy donor samples were processed together. Using the immunoSEQ multiplex PCR, TCRB sequences were amplified from cDNA into 87-bp fragments spanning the CDR3 region. Sequencing of the amplicons was performed on the Illumina HiSeq platform. In the paper's pipeline: Synthetic template baselines were used to correct PCR bias computationally, reads within Hamming distance 2 were collapsed together, and singletons that could not be merged were discarded. Reads were aligned to IMGT to assign V, D and J genes, CDR3 length, and insertions or deletions at six rearrangement sites. Within each subset, clonotype counts were normalized to the number of sorted cells before true diversity and Gini coefficients were calculated with the tcR R package. The overlap coefficient, calculated on TCRB nucleotide sequences, was used to quantify repertoire sharing. Drawn from immuneACCESS, this table holds only the in-frame rearrangements with V and J called that TCRdb kept. Clones are partly lost; checked studies trace under half to an unresolved V gene and leave the rest unexplained. The D gene and trimming were derived from the DNA, and the V and J assignments and clone size from that table. This sample lists about 150,000 clones; about 8.1% were detected once. The ten largest clones capture approximately 0.65% of the sample.

From each donor, a single peripheral blood sample of roughly 0.11 L on average was drawn into heparinised tubes. A BD FACSAria II was used to sort naive, central memory, regulatory and stem cell-like memory CD4+ T cells with a panel that included CD45RO, CCR7, CD25, CD127, CD95 and CD27. All sorted populations exceeded 98% purity. PBMCs were separated immediately by Lymphoprep density gradient centrifugation and were stained directly, without being cultured. Samples were stained and sorted in pairs, with one healthy donor and one patient per experiment, so that batch effects were minimized. V gives up 5 bases and J gives up 8 bases, and the segment between their germline ends measures 12 bases. CDR1 and CDR2 were assigned from the germline V gene as MDHEN and SYDVKM. The CDR3 measures 12 amino acids from cysteine to phenylalanine. Kept here is only the CDR3 DNA, which spans 36 bases and is read in frame from base 1.

Comments on this clone: Its target antigen remains unknown. No much larger clonotype is one base removed from it; base qualities were not supplied.

The sample was central memory CD4+ T cells from blood. The rearrangement joined TRBV28 to TRBJ1-2, with no confidently assigned D gene. The receptor was isolated from a man younger than 35 in good health. The DNA reads TGTGCCAGCAGTAGTCGTGCAGAAGGCTACACCTTC. Its protein is CASSSRAEGYTF.